The clone carrying this TCR beta chain appeared many times. Its target is not known. For repertoire sequencing, the TCR beta CDR3 regions were amplified from RNA transcripts. The authors performed first-round RT-PCR with HTBI primers and then a second-round multiplex PCR. MiXCR was run by TCRdb on the multiplex PCR reads, yielding one entry per CDR3 protein. The profile shows about 740,000 distinct CDR3 sequences, roughly two fifths of them singletons. The data originate from a study of Graves' ophthalmopathy and Graves' hyperthyroidism. Study-level findings and limits: Between ophthalmopathy and stable hyperthyroidism, a 13-signature model drew a separation with about 85% sensitivity and roughly 80% specificity. The blood repertoire also included most expanded thyroid clonotypes above 0.001 frequency.

Moderate-to-severe activity, with CAS ≥3, NOSPECS ≥4 and duration under 3 months, characterized the donors with ophthalmopathy. PBMCs had their origin in fresh peripheral blood (about 10 ml). The trim removed 5 bases at V and 8 bases at J, leaving 9 bases unmatched. CDR1 SGHTA and CDR2 FQGNSA come from the germline V gene. The length of the CDR3 is 15 residues. Sample: peripheral blood. This receptor was obtained from an adult man with Graves' ophthalmopathy. This chain links TRBV7-2 with TRBJ1-6; 7 bases line up with TRBD1. The CDR3 DNA reads TGTGCCAGCAGCGCCGATAGGACAGGTTATTCACCCCTCCACTTT. It codes for CASSADRTGYSPLHF.